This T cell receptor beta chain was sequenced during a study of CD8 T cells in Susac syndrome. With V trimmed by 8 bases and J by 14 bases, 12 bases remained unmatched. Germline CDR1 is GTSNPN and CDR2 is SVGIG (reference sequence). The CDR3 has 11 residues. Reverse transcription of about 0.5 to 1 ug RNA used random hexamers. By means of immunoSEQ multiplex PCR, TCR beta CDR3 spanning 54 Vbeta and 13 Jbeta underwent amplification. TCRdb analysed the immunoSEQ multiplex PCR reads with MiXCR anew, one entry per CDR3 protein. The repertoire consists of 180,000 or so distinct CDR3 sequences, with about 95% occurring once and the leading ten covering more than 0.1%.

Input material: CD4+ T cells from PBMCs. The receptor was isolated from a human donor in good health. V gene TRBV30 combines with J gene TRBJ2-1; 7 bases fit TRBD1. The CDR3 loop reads CAGYRGEREFF. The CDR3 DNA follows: TGTGCCGGATACAGGGGCGAGAGGGAGTTCTTC.